Below, 19 T cell receptor beta chains from the same sample are listed, as sequenced in a study of CD8+CD57+ T cells in acquired aplastic anemia. Patients chosen for sequencing had CD8+CD57+ cells that had expanded, as shown by flow cytometry. It was genomic DNA that served as the template for profiling TCR beta VDJ and CDR3. TCRdb used MiXCR to reprocess the reads, holding one entry per CDR3 protein. The sample comprises fewer than 200,000 distinct CDR3 sequences, about 64% of which are singletons, and approximately 48% rests with the top ten. Sequencing was carried out using sorted CD4+, CD8+, or CD8+CD57+ T cells (not recorded which) from PBMCs. The receptors here all came from a human donor with aplastic anemia.

The CDR3 loop is CASSQVYGELFF. CDR3 coding DNA: TGTGCCAGCAGCCAAGTGTACGGGGAGCTGTTTTTT. The V and J genes are TRBV7-8 and TRBJ2-2, with D unclear. V was trimmed by 5 bases and J by 7 bases, leaving 8 bases between them. This CDR3 spans 12 amino acids. Germline CDR1 SGHVS, CDR2 FQNEAQ.

For this clonotype: This may be a read error: a much more frequent sequence differs by one nucleotide. The rearrangement links TRBV10-3 to TRBJ2-3; D assignment may be TRBD1 or TRBD2 (5 bases each). The CDR3 runs 15 residues. V lost 6 bases and J 0 bases, leaving 13 bases between the germline ends. From germline, CDR1 is ENHRY and CDR2 SYGVKD. CDR3 bases: TGTGCCATCAGAAAAGGGACGGCTAGCACAGATACGCAGTATTTT. This sequence encodes CAIRKGTASTDTQYF.

The CDR3 nucleotides are TGTGCCAGCAGTGTATCTCGCTGGAGCGAGACCCAGTACTTC. Encoded protein: CASSVSRWSETQYF. This chain connects TRBV2 to TRBJ2-5; D is uncertain. The CDR3 extends over 14 amino acids. The V end lost 4 bases, the J end lost 5 bases, and 14 bases lay between the germline ends. CDR1 SNHLY and CDR2 FYNNEI come from the germline V gene.

The chain uses TRBV15 and TRBJ1-6; D is ambiguous. Per germline, CDR1 LNHNV and CDR2 YYDKDF (reference sequence). V shed 0 bases and J shed 12 bases, with 21 bases lying between them. CDR3 length: 17 residues. The CDR3 region is CATSRDLEEAVIQPLHF. For the CDR3, the DNA is TGTGCCACCAGCAGAGACTTGGAGGAAGCCGTAATTCAACCCCTCCACTTT.

This clonotype occurred a few times. This chain links TRBV2 with TRBJ2-1, with D maybe TRBD2 (5 bases). Trimming took off 3 bases at V and 13 bases at J, with 10 bases between the two ends. Germline CDR1 and CDR2: SNHLY and FYNNEI. The CDR3 runs to 11 residues. The CDR3: CASSESGYQFF. The CDR3 DNA sequence: TGTGCCAGCAGTGAGTCGGGGTACCAGTTCTTC. Based on the CDR3 plus reference TRBV2 and TRBJ2-1, the full variable domain is EPEVTQTPSHQVTQMGQEVILRCVPISNHLYFYWYRQILGQKVEFLVSFYNNEISEKSEIFDDQFSVERPDGSNFTLKIRSTKLEDSAMYFCASSESGYQFFGPGTRLTVL.

The chain uses TRBV24-1 and TRBJ1-2; no reliable D call. CDR1 is KGHDR, CDR2 SFDVKD, per germline. V shed 7 bases and J shed 8 bases, with 16 bases lying between them. The CDR3 runs 13 residues. CDR3 protein: CATRLRGDWGYTF. CDR3 sequence (DNA): TGTGCCACCAGGTTGCGGGGAGACTGGGGCTACACCTTC.

The DNA for the CDR3 is TGTGCCACCAGTGATGATAGACACACTGAAGCTTTCTTT. Translation gives CATSDDRHTEAFF. The V and J genes are TRBV24-1 and TRBJ1-1; D remains ambiguous. The CDR3 sequence is 13 residues long. Trimming pared 3 bases from V and 3 bases from J, leaving 7 bases between. Germline CDR1 reads KGHDR; CDR2 reads SFDVKD.

V is TRBV20-1 and J is TRBJ2-5; TRBD2 might be the D (5 bases). This CDR3 contains 13 residues. CDR1 DFQATT and CDR2 SNEGSKA come from the germline V gene (reference sequence). Trimming pared 6 bases from V and 0 bases from J, leaving 11 bases between. This CDR3 is CSAVTGYQETQYF. The CDR3 coding sequence is TGCAGTGCGGTCACGGGGTACCAAGAGACCCAGTACTTC.

This clonotype came up a few times. J is TRBJ1-2 and V is TRBV12-3 or TRBV12-4; no clear D gene. The CDR3 is 15 amino acids. The V gene lost 5 bases and the J gene lost 5 bases, with 18 bases spanning the gap. DNA for the CDR3: TGTGCCAGCAGTACTGAGGACTCGGTATTGTATGGCTACACCTTC. This codes for CASSTEDSVLYGYTF.

DNA of the CDR3: TGCAGTGCTGGGGGACTAGCGGGAATTGAGCAGTTCTTC. It encodes CSAGGLAGIEQFF. V gene TRBV20-1 combines with J gene TRBJ2-1; 13 bases align to TRBD2. The V gene's germline CDR1 is DFQATT and CDR2 SNEGSKA (reference sequence). The CDR3 sequence is 13 residues long. V lost 5 bases and J lost 9; bases outside the gene matches: 4.

The chain links TRBV15 to TRBJ2-2; D is perhaps TRBD2 (5 bases). From germline, CDR1 is LNHNV and CDR2 YYDKDF (reference sequence). Trimming stripped 6 bases from V and 0 bases from J, with 14 bases between. The CDR3 is 16 residues long. The DNA of the CDR3 is TGTGCCACCAGTGACGTGAGCGGATCGAACACCGGGGAGCTGTTTTTT. Residues: CATSDVSGSNTGELFF.

The chain employs TRBV6-2 or TRBV6-3 and TRBJ1-1, with D perhaps matching TRBD1 (5 bases). Germline assignment: CDR1 MNHEY and CDR2 SVGEGT. Trimming cost V 4 bases and J 4 bases, with 13 bases left between them. The CDR3 is 14 amino acids. Written as DNA, the CDR3 is TGTGCCAGCAGTTCCCATTCAGGGCCCACTGAAGCTTTCTTT. Its translation: CASSSHSGPTEAFF.

This chain joins TRBV24-1 and TRBJ2-2, with TRBD2 matching 13 bases. V lost 4 bases to trimming and J lost 8 bases; unmatched junction nucleotides: 9. The CDR3 length is 17 residues. Germline V CDR1 and CDR2: KGHDR, SFDVKD. CDR3: CATSEPRTSGRAGELFF. CDR3 coding DNA: TGTGCCACCAGTGAGCCGCGGACTAGCGGGAGAGCTGGGGAGCTGTTTTTT.

The CDR3 reads CASSVGQGIAGELFF. In DNA, the CDR3 is TGTGCCAGCAGTGTGGGGCAGGGTATAGCGGGGGAGCTGTTTTTT. The genes are TRBV2 and TRBJ2-2, with D perhaps being TRBD1 or TRBD2 (5 bases each). The length of the CDR3 is 15 residues. CDR1 and CDR2 (germline): SNHLY, FYNNEI. Trimming removed 4 bases at V and 8 bases at J, with 17 bases between.

The chain carries TRBV27 and TRBJ2-3; 7 positions match TRBD1. The ends lost 0 bases at V and 11 bases at J; junction bases unmatched: 11. The CDR3 contains 15 residues. Germline loops: CDR1 MNHEY, CDR2 SMNVEV (reference sequence). In DNA form, the CDR3 reads TGTGCCAGCAGTTTATCGAGGGGGCTGTTGAATGAGCAGTATTTT. Protein sequence: CASSLSRGLLNEQYF.

This clonotype was counted a few times. The junction and the germline gene differ at one end; a read error may be behind it. V and J are TRBV14 and TRBJ2-2; 13 bases fit TRBD2. CDR1 is SGHDN, CDR2 FVKESK, per germline. The CDR3 sequence is 17 residues long. This CDR3 is CGSSPTSGGAHTGELFF. Here the CDR3 DNA reads TGTGGCAGCAGCCCCACTAGCGGGGGGGCCCACACCGGGGAGCTGTTTTTT.

The chain uses TRBV20-1 and TRBJ2-7; 10 bases align to TRBD2. The CDR3 covers 17 residues. CDR1 and CDR2 (germline): DFQATT, SNEGSKA (reference sequence). The V and J ends lost 0 bases and 3 bases, in that order; junction bases with no gene match: 11. The CDR3 DNA sequence: TGCAGTGCTAGAGATGCTCGGGCGGGACTAGCGCGCTACGAGCAGTACTTC. This encodes CSARDARAGLARYEQYF.

The sample holds a few counts of this clonotype. V is TRBV20-1 and J is TRBJ2-7; possible D gene TRBD2, 5 bases. Germline CDR1 is DFQATT and CDR2 is SNEGSKA (reference sequence). V dropped 0 bases and J dropped 2 bases, with 8 bases sitting between them. This CDR3 is 13 amino acids long. The CDR3 nucleotides read TGCAGTGCTAGAGACCCCGGGACCTACGAGCAGTACTTC. As protein: CSARDPGTYEQYF.

This chain links TRBV5-1 with TRBJ2-5; D is uncertain. Germline CDR1 reads SGHRS; CDR2 reads YFSETQ. The length of the CDR3 is 13 residues. Trimming stripped 1 base from V and 5 bases from J, with 9 bases between. The CDR3 DNA reads as TGCGCCAGCAGCTTGCCACCTTCGGAGACCCAGTACTTC. This gives the protein CASSLPPSETQYF.